The T cell receptor beta chain under discussion was sequenced for a study of T-cell reconstitution after alpha-beta-depleted transplantation in children. Unique molecular identifiers featured in how the TCRbeta library was prepared. From the PCR reads, TCRdb called clonotypes with MiXCR, one entry per CDR3 protein. In the table there are over 85,000 distinct CDR3 sequences, under 13% of which are singletons. In germline, CDR1 is SGHVS, CDR2 FQNEAQ. V lost 2 bases and J lost 4, with 11 bases in between. The CDR3 length is 15 residues. At least ten counts were recorded for this clonotype. This sample comprised PBMCs from the stem cell graft donor, obtained from the stem cell graft. This chain joins TRBV7-8 and TRBJ2-2; D possibly corresponds to TRBD2 (7 bases). The sequence was obtained from a human donor who donated a stem cell graft to a child with acute lymphoblastic leukemia. CDR3 sequence reads: CASSLSGGGTGELFF. The CDR3 DNA reads TGTGCCAGCAGCTTATCGGGGGGCGGCACCGGGGAGCTGTTTTTT.